This entry lists 28 T cell receptor beta chains sequenced from one sample in a study of blood T cell repertoires in COVID-19. Only in-frame clones appear in the TCRdb table, and some are missing; sequencing was by immunoSEQ multiplex PCR. Here the sample spans roughly 150,000 clones, 84% being singletons. Specimen: peripheral blood. These receptors were taken from a woman between 45 and 65 years old with acute or convalescent COVID-19.

The chain combines TRBV5-1 with TRBJ2-1, with TRBD2 as a possible D gene (5 bases). Trimming stripped 5 bases from V and 12 bases from J, with 9 bases between. The CDR3 loop spans 10 amino acids. Germline V CDR1 and CDR2: SGHRS, YFSETQ. The CDR3 DNA sequence: TGCGCCAGCAGTGAGGGCGGGCAGTTCTTC. It encodes CASSEGGQFF.

This chain links TRBV7-6 with TRBJ2-5; 9 bases are a match to TRBD1. The CDR3 contains 15 residues. The J segment lost 2 bases and the V segment lost 3 bases, leaving 4 bases of the junction unmatched. Germline-derived CDR1 and CDR2 are SGHVS and FNYEAQ. Here the CDR3 DNA reads TGTGCCAGCAGCTTCGGGACAGGGTGGCAAGAGACCCAGTACTTC. Translation: CASSFGTGWQETQYF. The full variable domain, with the rest looked up from reference TRBV7-6 and TRBJ2-5, is GAGVSQSPRYKVTKRGQDVALRCDPISGHVSLYWYRQALGQGPEFLTYFNYEAQQDKSGLPNDRFSAERPEGSISTLTIQRTEQRDSAMYRCASSFGTGWQETQYFGPGTRLLVL.

The gene calls are TRBV5-1 and TRBJ2-3; no clear D gene. CDR3 length: 14 residues. Germline loops: CDR1 SGHRS, CDR2 YFSETQ. Trimming took off 4 bases at V and 0 bases at J, with 9 bases between the two ends. CDR3 nucleotide sequence: TGCGCCAGCAGCGTTAGCCTTAGCACAGATACGCAGTATTTT. Translation: CASSVSLSTDTQYF.

The V call is TRBV3-1 (or the pseudogene TRBV3-2), the J call TRBJ1-1; 8 nucleotides match TRBD1. The V and J ends lost 2 bases and 6 bases, in that order; junction bases with no gene match: 2. The CDR3 covers 13 residues. Germline CDR1 LGHDT, CDR2 YNNKEL (reference sequence). CDR3 DNA: TGTGCCAGCAGCCAAACAGGGGGACCTGAAGCTTTCTTT. This gives the protein CASSQTGGPEAFF.

This chain links TRBV7-2 with TRBJ1-2; D gene ambiguous. V was trimmed by 1 base and J by 7 bases, leaving 10 bases between them. The CDR3 consists of 13 residues. Germline V gene data show CDR1 as SGHTA and CDR2 as FQGNSA. CDR3 nucleotide sequence: TGTGCCAGCAGCTTAGGTGGAGGCGGTGGCTACACCTTC. Translating gives CASSLGGGGGYTF.

The chain has TRBV5-1 and TRBJ2-1, with unresolved D. Germline V CDR1 and CDR2: SGHRS, YFSETQ. The CDR3 is 12 residues long. Trimming pared 0 bases from V and 8 bases from J, leaving 6 bases between. This CDR3 reads CASSLGAYEQFF. The DNA of the CDR3 is TGCGCCAGCAGCTTGGGGGCTTATGAGCAGTTCTTC.

The CDR3 DNA follows: TGTGCCAGCAGCCCGACTAGCGGGAGGGCCGTCGAGCAGTACTTC. It encodes CASSPTSGRAVEQYF. This chain connects TRBV9 to TRBJ2-7; 14 bases map to TRBD2. The J segment lost 6 bases and the V segment lost 4 bases, leaving 6 bases of the junction unmatched. Germline V lookup: CDR1 SGDLS, CDR2 YYNGEE. The length of the CDR3 is 15 residues.

Here the CDR3 DNA reads TGCGCCAGCAGCTTGAACCCAGGGTCTAGCACAGATACGCAGTATTTT. It yields the protein CASSLNPGSSTDTQYF. This rearrangement joins TRBV5-1 to TRBJ2-3; maybe TRBD1 (5 bases). The CDR3 sequence is 16 residues long. V was clipped by 1 base and J by 0 bases, with 12 bases between them. The V gene's germline CDR1 is SGHRS and CDR2 YFSETQ.

The J gene is TRBJ2-2, the V gene TRBV7-3, with D perhaps matching TRBD2 (5 bases). V lost 5 bases and J 5 bases, leaving 12 bases between the germline ends. Looked up from germline, CDR1 is SGHTA and CDR2 is FQGTGA. The CDR3 consists of 14 residues. CDR3 nucleotides: TGTGCCAGCAGCCCAAGCAGGAGGACCGGGGAGCTGTTTTTT. Amino acid sequence: CASSPSRRTGELFF.

The rearrangement links TRBV6-5 to TRBJ1-2; a possible D gene is TRBD1 (6 bases). Trimming shortened V by 5 bases and J by 4 bases, and 17 bases separated the two germline ends. Germline CDR1 and CDR2: MNHEY and SVGAGI. This CDR3 is built from 15 residues. As DNA, the CDR3 is TGTGCCAGCAGTCCTAGTGGGGGCGGAACCTATGGCTACACCTTC. This translates into CASSPSGGGTYGYTF.

The rearrangement uses TRBV7-9 and TRBJ1-5; D is perhaps TRBD1 (6 bases). The V end lost 5 bases, the J end lost 7 bases, and 9 bases lay between the germline ends. This CDR3 contains 12 residues. Germline CDR1 and CDR2: SEHNR and FQNEAQ (reference sequence). CDR3 nucleotide sequence: TGTGCCAGCAGCCAGGGGTCACAGCCCCAGCATTTT. Protein product: CASSQGSQPQHF.

This clone has only one observation. V is TRBV10-2 and J is TRBJ2-5; 7 bases are shared with TRBD1. The J segment lost 1 base and the V segment lost 8 bases, leaving 7 bases of the junction unmatched. The CDR3 is made up of 14 amino acids. The germline V gene has CDR1 WSHSY and CDR2 SAAADI. The CDR3: CASSTGQFQETQYF. The DNA for the CDR3 is TGCGCCAGCTCAACGGGACAGTTCCAAGAGACCCAGTACTTC.

This clone came up once. The chain couples TRBV11-2 to TRBJ2-3; 7 bases are shared with TRBD2. CDR1 is SGHAT and CDR2 is FQNNGV in the germline V gene. This CDR3 has 17 residues. V lost 3 bases, J lost 3 bases, and 12 bases stayed unmatched. This chain's CDR3 is CASSLIARAGSTDTQYF. DNA of the CDR3: TGTGCCAGCAGCTTGATAGCGCGAGCGGGAAGTACAGATACGCAGTATTTT.

CDR3 loop: CASSPDRVNEQFF. The CDR3 DNA reads TGTGCCAGCTCCCCTGACAGGGTTAATGAGCAGTTCTTC. This chain links TRBV18 with TRBJ2-1; TRBD1 agrees at 7 bases. This CDR3 is built from 13 residues. Germline assignment: CDR1 KGHSH and CDR2 LQKENI. The V and J ends lost 6 bases and 7 bases, in that order; junction bases with no gene match: 6.

The CDR3 DNA reads as TGTGCCAGCAGCTTCAACCAGGGGGCGGCTTATGGCTACACCTTC. Amino acids: CASSFNQGAAYGYTF. The V and J genes are TRBV11-2 and TRBJ1-2; 8 positions match TRBD1. V gave up 3 bases and J gave up 5 bases; unmatched junction bases: 8. The CDR3 length is 15 residues. CDR1 is SGHAT and CDR2 is FQNNGV in the germline V gene.

The chain is built from TRBV5-6 and TRBJ2-3, with TRBD1 as a possible D gene (6 bases). Germline V gives CDR1 SGHDT, CDR2 YYEEEE. Between the trimmed V and J ends, which lost 3 bases and 2 bases, there was a span of 16 bases. The CDR3 covers 16 residues. CDR3 sequence reads: CASSSTGRELTDTQYF. The DNA of the CDR3 is TGTGCCAGCAGCTCGACAGGACGGGAACTCACAGATACGCAGTATTTT.

This clone appeared once. This rearrangement joins TRBV2 to TRBJ1-3; possibly TRBD1 for D (5 bases). Germline V gene lookup returns CDR1 SNHLY and CDR2 FYNNEI. CDR3 length equals 14 residues. Between the trimmed V and J ends, which lost 8 bases and 4 bases, there was a span of 15 bases. The CDR3 loop reads CASQIQGVGNTIYF. CDR3 nucleotides: TGTGCCAGCCAGATCCAGGGTGTGGGAAACACCATATATTTT.

In its sample, this clone ranks as medium-sized. The genes are TRBV27 and TRBJ2-7; TRBD2 agrees at 7 bases. CDR1 and CDR2 from the germline V gene are MNHEY and SMNVEV (reference sequence). The CDR3 covers 15 residues. V gave up 1 base and J gave up 2 bases; unmatched junction bases: 5. The DNA for the CDR3 is TGTGCCAGCAGTTTATTGGGGGGGAAGACCTACGAGCAGTACTTC. Protein: CASSLLGGKTYEQYF.

V usage is TRBV5-4 and J usage is TRBJ2-3; D may be TRBD2 (5 bases). Germline V gene lookup returns CDR1 SGHNT and CDR2 YYREEE (reference sequence). This CDR3 has 13 amino acids. V was trimmed by 4 bases and J by 2 bases, leaving 8 bases between them. CDR3 protein: CASSVGNTDTQYF. CDR3 nucleotides: TGTGCCAGCAGCGTCGGGAACACAGATACGCAGTATTTT.

This rearrangement joins TRBV28 to TRBJ2-7; D perhaps matches TRBD2 (5 bases). The CDR3 contains 13 residues. Trimming removed 1 base at V and 3 bases at J, with 7 bases between. Germline V CDR1 and CDR2: MDHEN, SYDVKM. The CDR3 is CASSLSSLYEQYF. In DNA, the CDR3 is TGTGCCAGCAGTTTATCTAGCCTCTACGAGCAGTACTTC.

The chain uses TRBV2 and TRBJ1-5; TRBD1 matches at 9 bases. V lost 7 bases and J lost 7; bases outside the gene matches: 8. The germline V gene encodes CDR1 SNHLY and CDR2 FYNNEI. CDR3 length equals 14 residues. CDR3 sequence (DNA): TGTGCCAGCACCCCGGGACAGGGAGGCCAGCCCCAGCATTTT. Translated, it gives CASTPGQGGQPQHF.

This rearrangement joins TRBV27 to TRBJ2-1; D might be TRBD2 (6 bases). This CDR3 spans 15 amino acids. Trimming took 1 base from V and 6 from J, leaving 13 bases between them. Per germline, CDR1 MNHEY and CDR2 SMNVEV (reference sequence). The CDR3 reads CASSLLGTVTNEQFF. The CDR3 DNA reads as TGTGCCAGCAGTTTATTGGGGACTGTTACCAATGAGCAGTTCTTC.

The V and J genes are TRBV6-2 or TRBV6-3 and TRBJ2-1; the D gene is possibly TRBD2 (6 bases). CDR1 is MNHEY, CDR2 SVGEGT, per germline. The CDR3 is 15 residues long. Trimming took 3 bases from V and 0 from J, leaving 9 bases between them. This CDR3 reads CASSYVGGSYNEQFF. The CDR3 region has the DNA TGTGCCAGCAGTTATGTGGGGGGCTCCTACAATGAGCAGTTCTTC.

The rearrangement links TRBV15 to TRBJ1-3; no clear D. Trimming took off 5 bases at V and 0 bases at J, with 8 bases between the two ends. CDR1 and CDR2 (germline): LNHNV, YYDKDF (reference sequence). This CDR3 spans 14 amino acids. The CDR3 coding sequence is TGTGCCACCAGCTTACCGAGCTCTGGAAACACCATATATTTT. Amino acids: CATSLPSSGNTIYF.

This clone occurred once. The chain recombines TRBV4-2 with TRBJ1-3; tentative D call: TRBD1 (6 bases). CDR3 length equals 14 residues. V was cut by 2 bases and J by 4 bases, with 9 bases left in between. Germline CDR1 LGHNA, CDR2 YNFKEQ. The CDR3 reads CASSQNRAGNTIYF. CDR3 in DNA: TGTGCCAGCAGCCAAAACAGGGCCGGAAACACCATATATTTT.

The chain has TRBV21-1 and TRBJ2-3; the D segment call TRBD2 is taken from the table without a DNA check. TRBV21-1 counts as a pseudogene. The CDR3 has 18 residues. The CDR3 DNA is TGTGCCAGCCTACTGAGTAAGAGCGGGAGGGCCAGTACAGATACGCAGTATTTT. This codes for CASLLSKSGRASTDTQYF.

The V call is TRBV6-6, the J call TRBJ1-5; 8 nucleotides align to TRBD1. Germline-derived CDR1 and CDR2 are MNHNY and SVGAGI (reference sequence). CDR3 length: 17 residues. V gave up 5 bases and J gave up 3 bases; unmatched junction bases: 12. The CDR3 here is CASSPTRQGPYNQPQHF. CDR3 nucleotides: TGTGCCAGCAGTCCAACCCGACAGGGGCCCTACAATCAGCCCCAGCATTTT.

Written as DNA, the CDR3 is TGTGCCAGCAGTTTTAGCGGCCAGTCTGAGACCCAGTACTTC. Translation: CASSFSGQSETQYF. The chain is built from TRBV2 and TRBJ2-5; weak D call: TRBD2 (6 bases). Trimming pared 5 bases from V and 5 bases from J, leaving 15 bases between. This CDR3 has 14 amino acids. Germline V gives CDR1 SNHLY, CDR2 FYNNEI.